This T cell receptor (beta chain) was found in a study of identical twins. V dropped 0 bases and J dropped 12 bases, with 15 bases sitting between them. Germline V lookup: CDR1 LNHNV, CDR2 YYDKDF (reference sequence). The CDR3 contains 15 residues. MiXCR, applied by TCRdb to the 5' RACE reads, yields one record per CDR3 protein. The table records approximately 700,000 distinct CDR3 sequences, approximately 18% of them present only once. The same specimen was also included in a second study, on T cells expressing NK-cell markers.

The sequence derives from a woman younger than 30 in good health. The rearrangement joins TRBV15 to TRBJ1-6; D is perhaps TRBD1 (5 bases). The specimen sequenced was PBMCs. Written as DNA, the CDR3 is TGTGCCACCAGCAGAGAAGTCAGGGCGGTCGGACCCCTCCACTTT. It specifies CATSREVRAVGPLHF.